This T cell receptor (beta chain) was retrieved from a study of CD8 T cells in ankylosing spondylitis. This clonotype turned up a few times. The antigen is undetermined. Germline V lookup: CDR1 LGHNA, CDR2 YSLEER. This CDR3 spans 16 amino acids. Trimming took 0 bases from V and 6 from J; bases not matched to a gene: 5. Study results and caveats: Clones linked with disease were CD8+ and fairly uncommon in the peripheral blood. Disease-associated clones were reportedly significantly overrepresented in matched ankylosing spondylitis synovial fluid. Blood from ankylosing spondylitis patients appeared to carry a characteristic roughly eight-variant TCR beta motif.

Each TCR beta library was made by quantitative 5'-RACE that incorporated molecular barcodes. One entry per CDR3 protein results from TCRdb running MiXCR on the 5' RACE reads. The sample lists about 700,000 distinct CDR3 sequences, 15% to 20% occurring once. Input material: blood, either unsorted or a sorted T cell fraction (not recorded which). The gene calls are TRBV4-3 and TRBJ2-7, with 13 bases identical to TRBD2. The TCR was taken from a male donor with ankylosing spondylitis. The CDR3 nucleotides read TGCGCCAGCAGCCAAGATGGGCGACTAGCGGGAGGCGAGCAGTACTTC. Translating it yields CASSQDGRLAGGEQYF.